One and the same sample provided the 2 T cell receptor beta chains below, sequenced in a study of shared clonotypes between healthy human individuals. Clones were read by immunoSEQ multiplex PCR, and TCRdb kept only the in-frame ones, dropping some. The table shows roughly 380,000 clones, with approximately 97% occurring only once. Sequencing input: memory CD8+ T cells sorted from blood. Indicated subset: CD45RO+ cells pooled with CCR7-negative TemRA cells. Receptors were obtained from a man in his thirties or forties in good health.

V usage is TRBV29-1 and J usage is TRBJ2-7, with D possibly TRBD1 on 5 matching bases. The ends were cut back, 5 bases at V and 5 bases at J, with 16 bases in the middle. This CDR3 has 13 residues. Germline assignment: CDR1 SQVTM and CDR2 ANQGSEA. For the CDR3, the DNA is TGCAGCGTTTCAGAGGTCAGGGTCCACGAGCAGTACTTC. Translating it yields CSVSEVRVHEQYF.

The J gene is TRBJ2-1, the V gene TRBV11-2; 14 nucleotides line up with TRBD2. This CDR3 region has 15 residues. Germline V gene lookup returns CDR1 SGHAT and CDR2 FQNNGV. The J segment lost 9 bases and the V segment lost 1 base, leaving 2 bases of the junction unmatched. The DNA for the CDR3 is TGTGCCAGCAGCTTAGGACTAGCGGGAGGGTTTGAGCAGTTCTTC. Amino acids: CASSLGLAGGFEQFF.